The present T cell receptor (beta chain) was sequenced within a study of vaccination and CD4 T cells after COVID-19. Sequencing of the DNA from cultured CD4+ T cells was carried out with the Oncomine TCR Beta short-read assay. TCRdb redid the calling of the PCR reads with MiXCR, one entry per CDR3 protein. Seen here are fewer than 18,000 distinct CDR3 sequences, approximately 53% observed once, and the top ten hold around 10%. Treatment in this sample: roughly 11-day PBMC culture with coronavirus spike peptide pools or control peptides (ViraFEST assay). CDR3 length equals 11 residues. The V and J ends lost 4 bases and 11 bases respectively, with 9 bases between them. CDR1 and CDR2 from the germline V gene are LNHNV and YYDKDF (reference sequence). For this clonotype: Its target is unknown.

Source material: CD4+ T cells from blood, cultured in vitro. The receptor comes from a human donor who had recovered from COVID-19. The chain joins TRBV15 to TRBJ1-5; D call uncertain. The CDR3 protein is CATSNHGAQHF. The DNA of the CDR3 is TGTGCCACCAGCAATCACGGGGCCCAGCATTTT.